This TCR beta chain was captured in a study of OX40 agonist ivuxolimab in advanced cancers. A word on this clone: Compared with germline, one end of the junction differs, possibly owing to a read error.

Drawing of blood for sampling happened at baseline, at cycle 4 day 1, and at cycle 7 day 1. The assay was immunoSEQ multiplex PCR, and TCRdb's table has in-frame clones only and misses some. The sample shows 7,000 or so clones, around three quarters of them seen only once. The CDR3 totals 14 residues. Germline values: CDR1 SSHAT, CDR2 FNYEAQ (reference sequence). The source of this sequence is an adult with an advanced solid tumor such as melanoma, head and neck, liver or kidney cancer. Sequencing used CD4+ or CD8+ T cells sorted from blood, obtained in a trial of the OX40 agonist ivuxolimab. This sequence joins TRBV7-7 and TRBJ2-3; no firm D call. The CDR3 region has the DNA TGTGCTAGCAGCTTATTGCCACGCACAGATACGCAGTATTTT. This sequence encodes CASSLLPRTDTQYF.